The next 12 T cell receptor beta chains were all read from a single sample in a study of blood T cell repertoires in COVID-19. Repertoires were generated with immunoSEQ multiplex PCR, while TCRdb's copy carries only in-frame clones and drops some. This table holds 40,000 or so clones, 79% found once. Sequencing was done on a sample of peripheral blood. These receptors were collected from a man between 65 and 79 years old with acute or convalescent COVID-19.

This clone was recorded only once. The chain couples TRBV28 to TRBJ2-3, with TRBD2 as a possible D gene (5 bases). The CDR3 length is 17 residues. Germline values: CDR1 MDHEN, CDR2 SYDVKM. V was shortened by 7 bases and J by 6 bases, with 26 bases between the two germline ends. CDR3 amino acids: CASTLSDSEIYADTQYF. The CDR3 region has the DNA TGTGCCAGCACCCTCTCGGACTCGGAGATATATGCGGATACGCAGTATTTT. Full variable domain (outside the CDR3, taken from reference TRBV28 and TRBJ2-3): DVKVTQSSRYLVKRTGEKVFLECVQDMDHENMFWYRQDPGLGLRLIYFSYDVKMKEKGDIPEGYSVSREKKERFSLILESASTNQTSMYLCASTLSDSEIYADTQYFGPGTRLTVL.

The J gene is TRBJ1-3, the V gene TRBV19; D possibly corresponds to TRBD1 (5 bases). Trimming pared 7 bases from V and 0 bases from J, leaving 16 bases between. There are 16 residues in the CDR3. Germline CDR1 LNHDA, CDR2 SQIVND (reference sequence). CDR3 nucleotides: TGTGCCAGTACCACCACGGGGGGGAACTCTGGAAACACCATATATTTT. It encodes CASTTTGGNSGNTIYF.

The gene calls are TRBV28 and TRBJ2-7, with D maybe TRBD1 (8 bases). The CDR3 is made up of 15 amino acids. V dropped 10 bases and J dropped 4 bases, with 23 bases sitting between them. Germline CDR1 and CDR2: MDHEN and SYDVKM. DNA for the CDR3: TGTGCCACTCAGAGGTACAGGGGGGGGAGTTACGAGCAGTACTTC. Translating it yields CATQRYRGGSYEQYF.

The chain joins TRBV15 to TRBJ1-1; a weak D match, TRBD1 (5 bases). V dropped 4 bases and J dropped 1 base, with 13 bases sitting between them. From germline, CDR1 is LNHNV and CDR2 YYDKDF (reference sequence). The CDR3 loop spans 15 amino acids. In DNA, the CDR3 is TGTGCCACCAGCAAGACAGCTGGGGAGAACACTGAAGCTTTCTTT. Translating gives CATSKTAGENTEAFF. Complete variable domain (other parts from reference TRBV15 and TRBJ1-1): DAMVIQNPRYQVTQFGKPVTLSCSQTLNHNVMYWYQQKSSQAPKLLFHYYDKDFNNEADTPDNFQSRRPNTSFCFLDIRSPGLGDTAMYLCATSKTAGENTEAFFGQGTRLTVV.

This clone was detected only once. CDR3: CASSSPGAGANVLTF. CDR3 nucleotide sequence: TGTGCCAGCAGCTCCCCAGGGGCTGGGGCCAACGTCCTGACTTTC. V usage is TRBV11-2 and J usage is TRBJ2-6; a possible D gene is TRBD1 (6 bases). CDR1 and CDR2 from the germline V gene are SGHAT and FQNNGV. The V and J ends lost 4 bases and 2 bases respectively, with 9 bases between them. The CDR3 is made up of 15 amino acids.

The CDR3 loop reads CSASLAGGYTGELFF. CDR3 DNA sequence: TGCAGTGCTAGTCTAGCGGGAGGCTACACCGGGGAGCTGTTTTTT. This chain links TRBV20-1 with TRBJ2-2, with 11 bases that match TRBD2. The germline V gene encodes CDR1 DFQATT and CDR2 SNEGSKA (reference sequence). Trimming cost V 3 bases and J 3 bases; bases outside gene matches: 3. The CDR3 is 15 amino acids.

The chain has TRBV7-9 and TRBJ1-4; D not certain. This CDR3 comprises 13 residues. Germline V gene sequence: CDR1 SEHNR, CDR2 FQNEAQ (reference sequence). V was clipped by 3 bases and J by 5 bases, with 7 bases between them. The CDR3 loop reads CASSFGRNEKLFF. DNA of the CDR3: TGTGCCAGCAGCTTCGGCAGGAATGAAAAACTGTTTTTT.

The V gene is TRBV19, the J gene TRBJ2-1, with TRBD2 identical over 7 bases. The V segment lost 5 bases and the J segment 7 bases; nucleotides outside the gene matches: 14. Germline CDR1 reads LNHDA; CDR2 reads SQIVND (reference sequence). The CDR3 has 16 amino acids. CDR3 region: CASSLTGPMGGNEQFF. The CDR3 bases are TGTGCCAGTAGTTTAACGGGACCCATGGGAGGGAATGAGCAGTTCTTC.

Sample share makes this clone medium-sized. The rearrangement uses TRBV7-3 and TRBJ2-2; 12 bases match TRBD2. This CDR3 comprises 17 residues. Losses at the gene ends were 4 bases for V and 0 bases for J; bases not matched to a gene: 3. The germline V gene encodes CDR1 SGHTA and CDR2 FQGTGA. CDR3 nucleotide sequence: TGTGCCAGCAGCTCTCGGACTAGCGGGGCGAACACCGGGGAGCTGTTTTTT. Translated: CASSSRTSGANTGELFF.

The rearrangement uses TRBV6-5 and TRBJ1-2; D might be TRBD1 (6 bases). The V and J ends lost 8 bases and 3 bases respectively, with 13 bases between them. This CDR3 spans 13 amino acids. Per germline, CDR1 MNHEY and CDR2 SVGAGI. This CDR3 is CASRRGAYYGYTF. The CDR3, as DNA: TGTGCCAGCCGCAGGGGCGCGTACTATGGCTACACCTTC.

This clone has a single count. This rearrangement joins TRBV28 to TRBJ2-7; TRBD1 agrees at 7 bases. The CDR3 is 14 residues long. V was clipped by 6 bases and J by 1 base; unmatched bases: 6. Per germline, CDR1 MDHEN and CDR2 SYDVKM. CDR3 in amino acids: CASRPPGGSYEQYF. As DNA, the CDR3 is TGTGCCAGCAGACCCCCAGGGGGATCCTACGAGCAGTACTTC.

This chain joins TRBV9 and TRBJ1-2; D is perhaps TRBD1 (6 bases). This CDR3 is 15 amino acids long. V lost 0 bases to trimming and J lost 7 bases, with 16 bases between them. Germline V gene data show CDR1 as SGDLS and CDR2 as YYNGEE. CDR3 amino acids: CASSVEGTGQSGYTF. For the CDR3, the DNA is TGTGCCAGCAGCGTAGAGGGTACAGGGCAGAGTGGCTACACCTTC.